The rows below give T cell receptor beta chains drawn from one sample of a study of read filtering for tumor transcriptome and immune sequencing. TCRdb re-called the reads through MiXCR, storing one row per CDR3 protein. The sample has some 120,000 distinct CDR3 sequences, approximately 12% seen once; the top ten hold about 10%. The sequenced material came from a population of CD138-negative cells sorted from bone marrow. The receptors were sampled from a donor over 35 with multiple myeloma. CDR3s leave out the opening cysteine and the closing phenylalanine or tryptophan. A D gene is named only where the DNA matches it firmly.

D gene	V gene	J gene	CDR3 protein
-	TRBV7-9	TRBJ1-6	ASSLATVNSPLH
-	TRBV30	TRBJ2-4	AWSVRGARDIQY
-	TRBV7-9	TRBJ2-2	ASSSPYRWSNTGELF
TRBD2	TRBV29-1	TRBJ2-2	SVGKAGNGELF
TRBD1	TRBV5-1	TRBJ1-1	ASSFDRGSEAF
-	TRBV12-3/TRBV12-4	TRBJ2-5	ASSSLAFETQY
TRBD1	TRBV7-2	TRBJ1-1	ASSPSTGTSTEAF
-	TRBV27	TRBJ2-1	ATEGSYNEQF
-	TRBV5-6	TRBJ1-2	ASSLDSYGYT
TRBD2	TRBV20-1	TRBJ2-3	SAQRASGSGSPDTQY
-	TRBV12-5	TRBJ2-6	ASGWGAGANVLT
-	TRBV5-1	TRBJ1-4	ASSLESNEKLF
-	TRBV6-2/TRBV6-3	TRBJ2-1	ASRYVLHEQF
-	TRBV5-4	TRBJ1-6	ASSLGRSLH
TRBD2	TRBV5-1	TRBJ2-1	ASSLEAGDGEQF
-	TRBV7-2	TRBJ2-7	ASSLAGSGAYEQY
TRBD1	TRBV6-2/TRBV6-3	TRBJ2-7	ASRRAGGYNEQY
-	TRBV6-5	TRBJ2-7	ASRRVATLSYEQY
TRBD1	TRBV19	TRBJ2-1	ASSARGRDNNEQF
TRBD1	TRBV5-1	TRBJ2-5	ASSSRTGEETQY
-	TRBV29-1	TRBJ2-1	SVNRNNEQF
TRBD2	TRBV28	TRBJ2-1	ASSLSSGGDNEQF
TRBD1	TRBV5-1	TRBJ1-4	ASGWTGDEKLF
-	TRBV5-1	TRBJ2-2	ASSWGGRSGELF
-	TRBV6-5	TRBJ2-2	ASSRSGDTGELF
TRBD1	TRBV29-1	TRBJ2-5	SVDRTGTGSTETQY
-	TRBV7-2	TRBJ1-4	ASSATGGGNEKLF
-	TRBV10-3	TRBJ1-5	AISDGTGHYNQPQH
-	TRBV29-1	TRBJ2-3	SVLQLGTTDTQY
-	TRBV7-8	TRBJ2-1	ASSLARTENEQF
TRBD2	TRBV7-9	TRBJ2-5	ASSQGTSGETQY
-	TRBV28	TRBJ2-7	ATCCGIVFEQY
TRBD1	TRBV28	TRBJ2-7	ASSRPGQENYEQY
-	TRBV20-1	TRBJ2-3	SASLASSTDTQY
TRBD2	TRBV20-1	TRBJ2-1	SADEREANEQF
-	TRBV10-2	TRBJ1-6	ASSGTDYNSPLH
-	TRBV7-9	TRBJ2-3	ASSAGVRVVVSTDTQY
-	TRBV3-1	TRBJ2-3	ASSQGLAASTDTQY
-	TRBV29-1	TRBJ2-3	SVEDRGRSTDTQY
-	TRBV28	TRBJ1-1	ASGPLNTEAF
TRBD2	TRBV7-2	TRBJ2-3	ASSSWASGGTDTQY
-	TRBV14	TRBJ2-5	ASSQDRGAETQY
-	TRBV7-8	TRBJ2-3	ASSYSPDNTQY
TRBD1	TRBV24-1	TRBJ2-1	ATRSAGGMNEQF
TRBD2	TRBV27	TRBJ2-1	ASSYLADNEQF
TRBD2	TRBV29-1	TRBJ2-1	SVLSGSGVGDNEQF